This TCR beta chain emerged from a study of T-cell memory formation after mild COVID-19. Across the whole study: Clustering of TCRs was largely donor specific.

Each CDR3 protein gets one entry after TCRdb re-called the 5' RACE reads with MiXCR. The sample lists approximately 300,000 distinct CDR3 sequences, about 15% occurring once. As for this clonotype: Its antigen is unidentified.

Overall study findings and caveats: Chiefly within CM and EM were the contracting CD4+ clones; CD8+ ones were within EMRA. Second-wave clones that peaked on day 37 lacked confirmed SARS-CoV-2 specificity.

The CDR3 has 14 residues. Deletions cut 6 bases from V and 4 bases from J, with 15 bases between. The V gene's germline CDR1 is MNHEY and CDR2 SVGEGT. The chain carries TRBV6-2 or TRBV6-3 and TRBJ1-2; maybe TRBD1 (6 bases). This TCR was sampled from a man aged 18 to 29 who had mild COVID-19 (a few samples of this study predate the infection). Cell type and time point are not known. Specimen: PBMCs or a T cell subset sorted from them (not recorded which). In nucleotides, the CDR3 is TGTGCCAGCAGATCCACAGGGATTTCCTATGGCTACACCTTC. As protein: CASRSTGISYGYTF.